Shown below are 16 T cell receptor beta chains from a single sample sequenced in a study of CD8+ T cells in alopecia areata (dated by TCRdb to 2016 to 2018). Libraries came from the immunoSEQ multiplex PCR assay. RNA was extracted from all samples and reverse transcribed into cDNA, which served as template for TCR sequencing. TCRdb stores this immuneACCESS table with in-frame sequences only. Part of the clones is absent; in the studies checked, under half of the shortfall reflects unresolved V genes, and no reason is known for the rest. Present in this sample are 150,000 to 200,000 clones, 60% of which were seen just once. The ten most abundant clones make up 0.85% to 1.3% of the sample. The time point label, read with the paper, signifies: about 5 months on oral tofacitinib. The treatment or condition tag for this specimen amounts to: oral pan-JAK inhibitor, 5-10 mg twice daily. Sequences were derived from CD4+ T cells sorted from blood, sampled at week 24, from a patient treated with tofacitinib. All receptors come from a human donor with alopecia areata.

The V and J genes are TRBV12-5 and TRBJ1-1; a possible D gene is TRBD1 (5 bases). CDR1 LGHNT and CDR2 FRNRAP come from the germline V gene. V was pared by 0 bases and J by 4 bases, with 12 bases between. This CDR3 is built from 15 residues. CDR3 nucleotide sequence: TGTGCTAGTGGTTTGGTATTAGGGGAGGGCACTGAAGCTTTCTTT. Its protein product is CASGLVLGEGTEAFF.

This clone turned up a few times. The gene calls are TRBV7-2 and TRBJ1-5; weak D call: TRBD1 (6 bases). Trimming took 4 bases from V and 6 from J, leaving 19 bases between them. CDR3 size: 16 residues. The V gene's germline CDR1 is SGHTA and CDR2 FQGNSA. Written as DNA, the CDR3 is TGTGCCAGCAGCTCTCGACAGGAGGGTTTTGGTCAGCCCCAGCATTTT. Amino acids: CASSSRQEGFGQPQHF. Variable domain in full (rest from reference TRBV7-2 and TRBJ1-5): GAGVSQSPSNKVTEKGKDVELRCDPISGHTALYWYRQSLGQGLEFLIYFQGNSAPDKSGLPSDRFSAERTGGSVSTLTIQRTQQEDSAVYLCASSSRQEGFGQPQHFGDGTRLSIL.

This chain joins TRBV6-6 and TRBJ1-5; 9 bases are shared with TRBD1. The germline V gene encodes CDR1 MNHNY and CDR2 SVGAGI (reference sequence). The CDR3 covers 14 residues. With V trimmed by 2 bases and J by 7 bases, 3 bases remained unmatched. The CDR3 region is CASSYGTGPQPQHF. The CDR3 DNA follows: TGTGCCAGCAGTTACGGGACAGGGCCCCAGCCCCAGCATTTT.

The V gene is TRBV18, the J gene TRBJ2-7; the D gene is possibly TRBD2 (5 bases). Per germline, CDR1 KGHSH and CDR2 LQKENI. This CDR3 region has 13 residues. V lost 4 bases, J lost 6 bases, and 13 bases lay in between. The CDR3: CASSQVEAVEQYF. The CDR3 nucleotides read TGTGCCAGCTCACAGGTGGAAGCGGTCGAGCAGTACTTC.

In its sample, this clone was seen a few times. The chain combines TRBV6-1 with TRBJ2-7; TRBD2 aligns across 10 bases. Germline V gene sequence: CDR1 MNHNS, CDR2 SASEGT. V dropped 1 base and J dropped 2; count of bases not matched to a gene: 5. The CDR3 consists of 16 residues. The CDR3 region is CASSEVASGGPYEQYF. DNA of the CDR3: TGTGCCAGCAGTGAAGTGGCTAGCGGGGGACCCTACGAGCAGTACTTC.

The genes are TRBV30 and TRBJ2-3; the match to TRBD1 covers 7 bases. After removal of 2 bases from V and 1 base from J, the junction contained 3 bases not matched to a gene. CDR1 GTSNPN and CDR2 SVGIG come from the germline V gene (reference sequence). There are 14 residues in the CDR3. The CDR3: CAWSNRGGTDTQYF. CDR3 DNA sequence: TGTGCCTGGAGTAACAGGGGAGGCACAGATACGCAGTATTTT. Full variable domain (rest looked up from reference TRBV30 and TRBJ2-3): SQTIHQWPATLVQPVGSPLSLECTVEGTSNPNLYWYRQAAGRGLQLLFYSVGIGQISSEVPQNLSASRPQDRQFILSSKKLLLSDSGFYLCAWSNRGGTDTQYFGPGTRLTVL.

The chain couples TRBV2 to TRBJ1-6, with D perhaps matching TRBD1 (6 bases). Looked up from germline, CDR1 is SNHLY and CDR2 is FYNNEI. CDR3 size: 17 residues. The V end lost 2 bases, the J end lost 2 bases, and 13 bases lay between the germline ends. The CDR3 region is CASSEQGSSTYNSPLHF. In DNA, the CDR3 is TGTGCCAGCAGTGAACAGGGGTCCAGCACCTATAATTCACCCCTCCACTTT.

This rearrangement joins TRBV7-9 to TRBJ1-5; TRBD1 aligns across 7 bases. The CDR3 extends over 14 amino acids. Trimming removed 5 bases from V and 1 base from J; junction bases left unmatched: 2. Germline-derived CDR1 and CDR2 are SEHNR and FQNEAQ (reference sequence). DNA for the CDR3: TGTGCCAGCAGCCGAGGGGGCAGCAATCAGCCCCAGCATTTT. It codes for CASSRGGSNQPQHF.

V is TRBV7-9 and J is TRBJ2-7, with D possibly being TRBD1 (6 bases). This CDR3 region has 11 residues. Germline V gene sequence: CDR1 SEHNR, CDR2 FQNEAQ (reference sequence). V was pared by 10 bases and J by 6 bases, with 13 bases between. This CDR3 is CAIQGPGEQYF. In nucleotides, the CDR3 is TGTGCCATCCAGGGGCCGGGCGAGCAGTACTTC.

The rearrangement joins TRBV9 to TRBJ2-3, with a weak D call TRBD1 (6 bases). Per germline, CDR1 SGDLS and CDR2 YYNGEE. The V end lost 2 bases, the J end lost 0 bases, and 16 bases lay between the germline ends. This CDR3 spans 17 amino acids. The CDR3: CASSVHETGSSTDTQYF. The CDR3 coding sequence is TGTGCCAGCAGCGTGCACGAGACAGGTTCTAGCACAGATACGCAGTATTTT.

This clone occurred once. The chain uses TRBV30 and TRBJ2-2; D unresolved. V gave up 1 base and J gave up 6 bases, with 9 bases separating them. The CDR3 runs 13 residues. Germline V gene data show CDR1 as GTSNPN and CDR2 as SVGIG (reference sequence). CDR3 amino acids: CAWSGRMAGELFF. In DNA, the CDR3 is TGTGCCTGGAGTGGCCGAATGGCCGGGGAGCTGTTTTTT. Variable domain in full (rest from reference TRBV30 and TRBJ2-2): SQTIHQWPATLVQPVGSPLSLECTVEGTSNPNLYWYRQAAGRGLQLLFYSVGIGQISSEVPQNLSASRPQDRQFILSSKKLLLSDSGFYLCAWSGRMAGELFFGEGSRLTVL.

The chain is built from TRBV29-1 and TRBJ1-1, with D uncertain. Trimming pared 6 bases from V and 0 bases from J, leaving 11 bases between. The V gene's germline CDR1 is SQVTM and CDR2 ANQGSEA. The CDR3 has 13 amino acids. This CDR3 is CSVHLKMNTEAFF. The CDR3 DNA sequence: TGCAGCGTCCACCTCAAGATGAACACTGAAGCTTTCTTT.

V usage is TRBV29-1 and J usage is TRBJ2-4; 9 bases fit TRBD1. V was clipped by 2 bases and J by 10 bases; unmatched bases: 3. Germline values: CDR1 SQVTM, CDR2 ANQGSEA. This CDR3 has 12 residues. The CDR3 DNA reads TGCAGCGTTGAAACCGGGACAGGGATTCAGTACTTC. Translating gives CSVETGTGIQYF. The whole variable domain, remainder taken from reference TRBV29-1 and TRBJ2-4, is SAVISQKPSRDICQRGTSLTIQCQVDSQVTMMFWYRQQPGQSLTLIATANQGSEATYESGFVIDKFPISRPNLTFSTLTVSNMSPEDSSIYLCSVETGTGIQYFGAGTRLSVL.

This rearrangement joins TRBV29-1 to TRBJ1-2; TRBD1 agrees at 10 bases. Germline V lookup: CDR1 SQVTM, CDR2 ANQGSEA. The trim removed 7 bases at V and 7 bases at J, leaving 12 bases unmatched. The CDR3 covers 14 residues. CDR3 bases: TGCAGCGCTGATCCGGGACAGGGGAAAGTTGGCTACACCTTC. As protein: CSADPGQGKVGYTF.

The chain links TRBV5-1 to TRBJ2-3; no clear D. Germline CDR1 is SGHRS and CDR2 is YFSETQ. The V end was cut by 3 bases, the J end by 8 bases, with 16 bases between. The CDR3 has 14 residues. Here the CDR3 reads CASSSTSGLSTQYF. CDR3 bases: TGCGCCAGCAGCTCTACCTCCGGGTTGTCTACGCAGTATTTT.

This clone was seen more than once but under ten times. The J gene is TRBJ1-1, the V gene TRBV28, with D maybe TRBD1 (6 bases). The CDR3 spans 15 residues. V was cut by 6 bases and J by 1 base, with 15 bases left in between. The germline gives CDR1 MDHEN, CDR2 SYDVKM. The CDR3 DNA follows: TGTGCCAGCAGCCGACAGGAGGGAGGGAACACTGAAGCTTTCTTT. Residues: CASSRQEGGNTEAFF.